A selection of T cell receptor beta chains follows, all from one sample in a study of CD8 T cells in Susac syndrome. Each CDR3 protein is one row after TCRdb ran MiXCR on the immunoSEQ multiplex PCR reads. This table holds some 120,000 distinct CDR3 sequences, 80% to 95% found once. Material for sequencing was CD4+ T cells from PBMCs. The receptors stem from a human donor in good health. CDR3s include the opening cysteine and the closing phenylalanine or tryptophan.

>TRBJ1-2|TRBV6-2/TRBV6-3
CASSYIQGSANYGYTF
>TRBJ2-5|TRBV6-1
CASRARLGGSSETQYF
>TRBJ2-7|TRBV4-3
CASSQSLGTPGGEQYF
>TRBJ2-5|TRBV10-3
CAISESLGLAGSQETQYF
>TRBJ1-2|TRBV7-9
CASSLQQGQGLGYTF
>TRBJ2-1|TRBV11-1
CASSFLAGDNEQFF
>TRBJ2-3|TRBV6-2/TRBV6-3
CASRARLATDTQYF
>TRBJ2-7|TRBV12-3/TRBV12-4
CASRTGSSYEQYF
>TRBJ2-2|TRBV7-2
CASSLDGMLRELFF
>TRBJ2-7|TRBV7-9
CASSGVRISYEQYF
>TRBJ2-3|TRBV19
CASSMRTDYSLTQYF
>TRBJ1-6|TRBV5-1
CASTYERNNNSPLHF
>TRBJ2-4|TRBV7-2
CASRGGQGPWIQYF
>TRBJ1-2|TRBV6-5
CASRLNLGLNYGYTF
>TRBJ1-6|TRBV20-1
CSAHENREGTPLHF
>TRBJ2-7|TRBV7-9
CASRPKTRMAAEEEYF
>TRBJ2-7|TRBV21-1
CASSNDGGPHSYEQYF
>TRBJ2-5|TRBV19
CASSISQGVMETQYF
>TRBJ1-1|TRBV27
CASRQNTEAFF
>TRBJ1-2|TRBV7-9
CASSPPLAYGYTF
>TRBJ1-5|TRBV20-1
CSATTGVSQPQHF
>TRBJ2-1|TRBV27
CASSLGSLAGDEQFF
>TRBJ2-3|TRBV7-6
CASSRRLGLDTQYF
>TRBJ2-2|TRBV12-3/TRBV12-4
CASSFDGELFF
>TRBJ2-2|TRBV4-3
CASSQVGVNTGELFF
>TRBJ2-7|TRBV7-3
CARETREFSYEQYF
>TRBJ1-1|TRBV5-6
CASSFISEAFF
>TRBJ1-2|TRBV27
CASSLSGTGRGYTF
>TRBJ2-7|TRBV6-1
CASSPGGTSGIYEQYF
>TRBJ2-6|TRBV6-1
CASRGPGTGANVLTF
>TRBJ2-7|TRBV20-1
CSARGGVEQYF
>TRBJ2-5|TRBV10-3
CAISPGRGTQYF
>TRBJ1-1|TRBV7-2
CASSLGPGGNTEAFF
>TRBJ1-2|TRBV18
CASSLPMEPIPYGYTF
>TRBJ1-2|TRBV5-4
CASSLETEGDYTF
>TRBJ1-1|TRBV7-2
CASSLGGQGDTEAFF
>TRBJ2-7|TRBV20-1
CSAFGASYEQYF